This TCR beta chain was observed in a study of human T cells and chemical hapten exposure. This clonotype was seen a handful of times. TCRdb re-analysed the RACE reads in MiXCR, keeping a single row per CDR3 protein. The table records around 120,000 distinct CDR3 sequences, 13% of them present only once. Time point denoted: pre-sensitization, week 0. The treatment is: therapeutic diphenylcyclopropenone sensitization with weekly scalp DPC. Trimming pared 0 bases from V and 6 bases from J, leaving 12 bases between. This CDR3 has 14 residues. Germline V CDR1 and CDR2: LGHDT, YNNKEL (reference sequence). The chain uses TRBV3-1 and TRBJ2-7; D remains ambiguous. The origin of this receptor is a woman under 30 with alopecia areata. Some clones in this sample may be carry-over from other donors' samples. The specimen comprised whole blood, sampled in connection with sensitization to the hapten diphenylcyclopropenone (DPC). The CDR3 sequence is CASSQDLGISEQYF. In nucleotides, the CDR3 is TGTGCCAGCAGCCAAGATTTGGGGATTAGCGAGCAGTACTTC.